Shown below are 13 T cell receptor beta chains from a single sample sequenced in a study of control samples from healthy donors and cancer patients (dated by TCRdb to 2019 to 2021). The library came from the immunoSEQ multiplex PCR assay. Entries here come from immuneACCESS through TCRdb and include only in-frame sequences with V and J called. Some clones fail to appear in such tables; in the studies checked, an unresolved V gene covers under half of the shortfall, and the cause of the remainder is unknown. Across this sample there are roughly 100,000 clones, with about 89% seen only once. The ten largest clones capture about 18% of the sample. The specimen sequenced was PBMCs. The origin of the receptors is a man in his fifties or sixties with lung cancer.

V gene TRBV5-6 combines with J gene TRBJ1-6, with D hard to call. This CDR3 is built from 14 residues. Germline-derived CDR1 and CDR2 are SGHDT and YYEEEE. The V end lost 6 bases, the J end lost 7 bases, and 14 bases lay between the germline ends. CDR3 sequence: CASNPRETNSPLHF. The CDR3, as DNA: TGTGCCAGCAACCCCCGGGAGACCAATTCACCCCTCCACTTT.

This clone has just one count. V usage is TRBV5-1 and J usage is TRBJ2-5; a weak D match, TRBD1 (7 bases). Between the trimmed V and J ends, which lost 4 bases and 1 base, there was a span of 14 bases. CDR1 is SGHRS, CDR2 YFSETQ, per germline. This CDR3 spans 15 amino acids. CDR3 protein: CASSPAGTVQETQYF. The CDR3 region has the DNA TGCGCCAGCAGCCCGGCGGGGACAGTCCAAGAGACCCAGTACTTC.

The chain has TRBV2 and TRBJ2-5; D uncertain. From germline, CDR1 is SNHLY and CDR2 FYNNEI. The CDR3 is made up of 12 amino acids. V was trimmed by 6 bases and J by 0 bases, leaving 5 bases between them. The CDR3 protein is CASRADQETQYF. The DNA for the CDR3 is TGTGCCAGCAGGGCGGACCAAGAGACCCAGTACTTC.

The chain recombines TRBV5-1 with TRBJ2-5; 10 positions match TRBD2. The CDR3 covers 20 residues. Trimming removed 0 bases from V and 5 bases from J; junction bases left unmatched: 19. CDR1 SGHRS and CDR2 YFSETQ come from the germline V gene. In nucleotides, the CDR3 is TGCGCCAGCAGCTTGGATCTAGGGGTCAATAGCGGGGGGTTTCTGGAGACCCAGTACTTC. This gives the protein CASSLDLGVNSGGFLETQYF.

V is TRBV7-6 and J is TRBJ2-6; D gene uncertain. CDR1 and CDR2 from the germline V gene are SGHVS and FNYEAQ. The CDR3 totals 18 residues. V was trimmed by 5 bases and J by 0 bases, leaving 17 bases between them. CDR3 in amino acids: CASSDLTEAASGANVLTF. The CDR3 DNA is TGTGCCAGCAGCGATTTAACCGAGGCTGCCTCTGGGGCCAACGTCCTGACTTTC.

The rearrangement joins TRBV6-6 to TRBJ1-1, with TRBD1 matching over 11 bases. The germline V gene has CDR1 MNHNY and CDR2 SVGAGI (reference sequence). The CDR3 loop spans 16 amino acids. V lost 4 bases, J lost 4 bases, and 8 bases stayed unmatched. CDR3 in DNA: TGTGCCAGCAGTTGGACAGGGGGCGATTATGGCACTGAAGCTTTCTTT. It codes for CASSWTGGDYGTEAFF.

This chain uses TRBV3-1 (or the pseudogene TRBV3-2) with TRBJ1-3; no definite D call. Trimming stripped 7 bases from V and 0 bases from J, with 22 bases between. CDR3 length: 18 residues. The germline gives CDR1 LGHDT, CDR2 YNNKEL (reference sequence). In DNA, the CDR3 is TGTGCCAGCACCCCTAGGCGAATAGCTTACTTCTCTGGAAACACCATATATTTT. Translated: CASTPRRIAYFSGNTIYF.

The gene calls are TRBV18 and TRBJ2-2; unclear D gene. Germline loops: CDR1 KGHSH, CDR2 LQKENI. V dropped 1 base and J dropped 6 bases, with 12 bases sitting between them. There are 15 residues in the CDR3. This CDR3 reads CASSPHPVSPGELFF. The CDR3 DNA follows: TGTGCCAGCTCACCACACCCGGTCTCGCCCGGGGAGCTGTTTTTT.

The chain uses TRBV6-6 and TRBJ2-3; tentatively, D is TRBD1 (6 bases). V lost 2 bases to trimming and J lost 5 bases, with 11 bases between them. From germline, CDR1 is MNHNY and CDR2 SVGAGI (reference sequence). This CDR3 is built from 14 residues. In DNA form, the CDR3 reads TGTGCCAGCAGTTACGAAAACAGGGAAGATACGCAGTATTTT. Translating it yields CASSYENREDTQYF.

The rearrangement uses TRBV5-1 and TRBJ2-3; a possible D gene is TRBD1 (6 bases). Germline V gene sequence: CDR1 SGHRS, CDR2 YFSETQ. Trimming removed 0 bases from V and 0 bases from J, with 11 bases in between. This CDR3 spans 16 amino acids. The CDR3 region has the DNA TGCGCCAGCAGCTTGGGACAGGACAGAAGCACAGATACGCAGTATTTT. It specifies CASSLGQDRSTDTQYF.

CDR3 coding DNA: TGTGCCAGCAGCTTGGGGGATCAGCCCCAGCATTTT. Translation gives CASSLGDQPQHF. The gene calls are TRBV5-4 and TRBJ1-5; D is uncertain. The CDR3 totals 12 residues. Trimming took off 0 bases at V and 5 bases at J, with 3 bases between the two ends. CDR1 and CDR2 (germline): SGHNT, YYREEE (reference sequence).

This rearrangement joins TRBV9 to TRBJ1-1; possible D gene TRBD1, 5 bases. The CDR3 has 16 residues. V lost 4 bases to trimming and J lost 7 bases, with 23 bases between them. CDR1 is SGDLS and CDR2 is YYNGEE in the germline V gene. The CDR3 spells CASSSPGRGGDSEAFF. The CDR3 DNA is TGTGCCAGCAGCTCCCCGGGGAGGGGAGGGGATAGTGAAGCTTTCTTT.

Concerning this clone: This specimen includes other DNA sequences encoding the same CDR3. CDR3: CASSLDRGDTQYF. CDR3 DNA sequence: TGTGCCAGCAGCCTCGACAGGGGCGATACGCAGTATTTT. The V and J genes are TRBV12-3 or TRBV12-4 and TRBJ2-3, with 8 bases lining up with TRBD1. V dropped 6 bases and J dropped 6; count of bases not matched to a gene: 5. CDR3 size: 13 residues.